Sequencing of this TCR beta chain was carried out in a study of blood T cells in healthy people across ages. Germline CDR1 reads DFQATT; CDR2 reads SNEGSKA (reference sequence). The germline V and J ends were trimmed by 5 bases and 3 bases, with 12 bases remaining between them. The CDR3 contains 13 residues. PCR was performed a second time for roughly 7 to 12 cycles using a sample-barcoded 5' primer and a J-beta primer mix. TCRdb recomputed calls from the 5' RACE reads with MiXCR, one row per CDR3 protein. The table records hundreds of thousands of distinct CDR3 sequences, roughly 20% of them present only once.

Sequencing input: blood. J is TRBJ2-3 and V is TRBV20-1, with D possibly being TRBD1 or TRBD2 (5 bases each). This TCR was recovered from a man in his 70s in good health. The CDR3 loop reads CSAPGPGTDTQYF. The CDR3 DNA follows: TGCAGTGCTCCGGGACCCGGGACAGATACGCAGTATTTT.